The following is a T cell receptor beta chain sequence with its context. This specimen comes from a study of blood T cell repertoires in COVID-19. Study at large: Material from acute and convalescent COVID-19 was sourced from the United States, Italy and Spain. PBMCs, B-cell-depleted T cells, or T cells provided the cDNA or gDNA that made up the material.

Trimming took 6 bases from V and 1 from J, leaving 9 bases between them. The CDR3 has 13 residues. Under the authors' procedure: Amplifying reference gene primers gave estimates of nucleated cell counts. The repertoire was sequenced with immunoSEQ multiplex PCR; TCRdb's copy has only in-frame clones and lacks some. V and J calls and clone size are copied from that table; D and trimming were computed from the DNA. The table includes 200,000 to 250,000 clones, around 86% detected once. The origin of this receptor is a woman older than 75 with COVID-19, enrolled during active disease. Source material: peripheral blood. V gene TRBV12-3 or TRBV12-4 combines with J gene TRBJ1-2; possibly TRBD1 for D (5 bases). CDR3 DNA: TGTGCCAGCAGATCCGACAGTAACTATGGCTACACCTTC. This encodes CASRSDSNYGYTF.